This entry concerns a single TCR beta chain. Its cognate antigen has yet to be identified. There are no base qualities to consult, and no much larger clone falls within one base. In the prospective study, participants were roughly 18 to 100 years old, resided in about two dozen geographic areas of the United States, and were enrolled through a virtual design. In the prospective study, cohorts were assigned on the basis of participant-reported clinical history obtained from a screening survey and a study questionnaire. ImmuneRACE Cohort 3 recovered participants were defined by two consecutive negative NP/OP PCR tests, healthcare professional clearance, or symptom resolution. Each participant in the prospective study had whole blood, serum and a nasopharyngeal or oropharyngeal swab collected by mobile phlebotomists. Participants in the prospective study had the option to provide additional blood draws and questionnaires over an approximately 2-month period. Blood samples from the prospective study were shipped frozen or at room temperature prior to DNA extraction.

This record belongs to a study of blood T cell repertoires in COVID-19 (dated by TCRdb to the early 2020s). Notes on the research overall: Collaborator samples came from the United States, Italy and Spain and covered acute and convalescent phases of COVID-19. Samples were obtained from the ongoing ImmuneRACE study (first 160 participants) and from some 1,300 subjects provided by 6 global collaborators. The repertoires were released in a freely available public database intended as a resource for research on the immune response to SARS-CoV-2. The dataset comprised deeply sampled blood TCRbeta repertoires from subjects exposed to, actively infected with, or recovered from COVID-19. The prospective study material was composed of cDNA or gDNA derived from T cells, B-cell-depleted T cells, or PBMCs. Where available, HLA class I and class II types were obtained from metadata supplied by the sample provider rather than from assay-based typing. A de-identified subject ID, COVID-19 status, age in years and sex were almost always included in the sample metadata. The study at large found these results: How much clinical and demographic metadata was included differed by source and by participant, and the metadata was provided uncurated.

The junction carries 14 bases between V and J, which are trimmed by 0 bases and 7 bases respectively. Taken from the germline V gene, the CDR1 and CDR2 loops are SGDLS and YYNGEE. There are 14 amino acids in the CDR3, from cysteine to phenylalanine inclusive. The read is trimmed to its CDR3 DNA, 42 bases read in frame from base 1. The immunoSEQ Assay, a bias-controlled multiplex PCR, was used to amplify TCRbeta CDR3 regions from genomic DNA. Per the original workflow: The number of nucleated cells in each sample was estimated by amplification of reference gene primers within the assay. To quantify the absolute abundance of each unique TCRbeta CDR3 rearrangement, sequence reads were collapsed and filtered. Productive Simpson clonality was computed per sample as the square root of Simpson's diversity index over productive rearrangements. This is the immuneACCESS table as TCRdb keeps it, with only in-frame sequences that have V and J called. A part of the clones is gone; compared with another copy, unresolved V genes explain less than half, and the rest is unexplained. The V and J calls and the clone size are those of that table, but D and trimming were determined from the DNA. A total of some 200,000 clones appear in this sample, around 90% of them only once. The ten largest make up 2% to 2.5% of the sample.

This sequence uses TRBV9 and TRBJ2-7; the D gene lacks a confident call. Sample: PBMCs or T cells enriched from blood (not recorded which). The clonotype originates from a woman younger than 45 who had recovered from COVID-19. The CDR3: CASSVGAGSWEQYF. The nucleotide sequence reads as follows: TGTGCCAGCAGCGTAGGAGCAGGCTCTTGGGAGCAGTACTTC.